This is a list of T cell receptor beta chains from one sample in a study of early T cells in non-severe SARS-CoV-2 infection. TCRdb reanalysed the 5' RACE reads using MiXCR and keeps one entry per CDR3 protein. Of roughly 77,000 distinct CDR3 sequences listed, roughly an eighth are singletons. Material: whole blood. These receptors were taken from an adult who was a healthcare worker with PCR-confirmed SARS-CoV-2 infection or an uninfected control (not recorded which). The CDR3 runs from the conserved cysteine through the conserved F or W. A D gene is named only where the DNA matches it firmly. Where a row states a size, it is once, few, many or the class of an expanded clone; other rows omit it.

d_call,clone_size,j_call,v_call,cdr3_nt,cdr3_aa
TRBD2,-,TRBJ2-4,TRBV7-3,TGTGCCAGCAGCTTAACCCCTTTAGCGGGAGGCGCCAAAAACATTCAGTACTTC,CASSLTPLAGGAKNIQYF
TRBD1,many,TRBJ2-5,TRBV20-1,TGCAGTGCCAGGGGGCTCGGGGAGACCCAGTACTTC,CSARGLGETQYF
-,few,TRBJ2-3,TRBV6-5,TGTGCCAGCAGTCAAAGACGGGCGGGCACAGATACGCAGTATTTT,CASSQRRAGTDTQYF
-,many,TRBJ2-7,TRBV29-1,TGCAGCGCACGGGACAACACCTACGAGCAGTACTTC,CSARDNTYEQYF
TRBD2,many,TRBJ2-3,TRBV2,TGTGCCGGCGCTACTAGCGGGTCGAGCACAGATACGCAGTATTTT,CAGATSGSSTDTQYF
TRBD2,many,TRBJ2-5,TRBV20-1,TGCAGTGCTAGCCCACTAGCGGGGCTCGAAGAGACCCAGTACTTC,CSASPLAGLEETQYF
-,many,TRBJ1-2,TRBV20-1,TGCAGTGCAGGGGCGGTCTATGGCTACACCTTC,CSAGAVYGYTF
-,many,TRBJ1-5,TRBV6-2/TRBV6-3,TGTGCCAGCAGTTACACAGGGTTCAATCAGCCCCAGCATTTT,CASSYTGFNQPQHF
-,many,TRBJ2-6,TRBV5-1,TGCGCCAGCAGCTTGGGACAGCTCTCTGGGGCCAACGTCCTGACTTTC,CASSLGQLSGANVLTF
TRBD1,-,TRBJ1-5,TRBV18,TGTGCCAGCCGTACCGGGACAGGGGAGCAGCCCCAGCATTTT,CASRTGTGEQPQHF
TRBD1,few,TRBJ1-1,TRBV10-3,TGTGCCATCAGCCAAGACAGGGAAGGGGCTTCTGAAGCTTTCTTT,CAISQDREGASEAFF
-,many,TRBJ1-5,TRBV6-2/TRBV6-3,TGTGCCAGCAGTTCGTCTTCTGGTCGTAATCTACAACAGCCCCAGCATTTT,CASSSSSGRNLQQPQHF
-,few,TRBJ1-2,TRBV19,TGTGCCAGTAGTATCTCAGGCACGCGATCCGATGGCTACACCTTC,CASSISGTRSDGYTF
TRBD1,-,TRBJ2-7,TRBV4-1,TGCGCCAGCAGCCCTGACAGGGTAGGGACCTACGAGCAGTACTTC,CASSPDRVGTYEQYF
TRBD1,-,TRBJ1-5,TRBV6-1,TGTGCCAGCAGAGAAAGGACAGGGGGCGTGGAGCCCCAGCATTTT,CASRERTGGVEPQHF
-,-,TRBJ1-5,TRBV5-6,TGTGCCAGCAGCTTGGATGGCCCCAATCAGCCCCAGCATTTT,CASSLDGPNQPQHF
-,many,TRBJ1-2,TRBV5-1,TGCGCCAGCAGCTCCCGGGGTCGGGATCTTGGCTACACCTTC,CASSSRGRDLGYTF
TRBD2,few,TRBJ2-5,TRBV4-2,TGTGCCAGCAGCCCCCGACTAGCGGGGTCAGAGACCCAGTACTTC,CASSPRLAGSETQYF
TRBD1,-,TRBJ1-5,TRBV4-1,TGCGCCAGCAGCTGGACAGGGGGCAATCAGCCCCAGCATTTT,CASSWTGGNQPQHF
-,-,TRBJ2-7,TRBV11-2,TGTGCCAGCAGCTCAATCAGCGGGTTCTACGAGCAGTACTTC,CASSSISGFYEQYF
-,few,TRBJ2-1,TRBV4-1,TGCGCCAGCAGCCAGGGAAGGAATGAGCAGTTCTTC,CASSQGRNEQFF
-,many,TRBJ1-6,TRBV6-2/TRBV6-3,TGTGCCAGCAGTTACTCGCGACGTAGATATAATTCACCCCTCCACTTT,CASSYSRRRYNSPLHF
-,-,TRBJ1-1,TRBV11-2,TGTGCCAGCAGCCTGGACGGATTAAACACTGAAGCTTTCTTT,CASSLDGLNTEAFF
-,few,TRBJ1-4,TRBV7-8,TGTGCCAGCAGCTCCACCCGCAGGGACCTTCGATTTGCAACTAATGAAAAACTGTTTTTT,CASSSTRRDLRFATNEKLFF
-,many,TRBJ2-5,TRBV3-1,TGTGCCAGCAGCCAAGCGGGGATCCAAGAGACCCAGTACTTC,CASSQAGIQETQYF